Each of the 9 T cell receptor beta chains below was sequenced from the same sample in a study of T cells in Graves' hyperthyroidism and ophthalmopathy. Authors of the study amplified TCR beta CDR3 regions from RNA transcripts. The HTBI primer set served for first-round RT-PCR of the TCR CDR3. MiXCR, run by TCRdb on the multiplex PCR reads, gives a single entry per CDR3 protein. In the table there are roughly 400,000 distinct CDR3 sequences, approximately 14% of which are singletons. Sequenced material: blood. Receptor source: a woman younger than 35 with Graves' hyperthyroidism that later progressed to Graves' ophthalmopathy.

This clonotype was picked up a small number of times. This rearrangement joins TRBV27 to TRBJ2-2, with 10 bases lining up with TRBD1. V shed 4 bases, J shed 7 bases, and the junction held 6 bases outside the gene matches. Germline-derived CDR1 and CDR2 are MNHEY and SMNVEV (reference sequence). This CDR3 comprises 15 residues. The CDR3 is CASSSGTGAYGELFF. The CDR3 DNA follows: TGTGCCAGCAGTTCGGGGACAGGGGCGTACGGGGAGCTGTTTTTT.

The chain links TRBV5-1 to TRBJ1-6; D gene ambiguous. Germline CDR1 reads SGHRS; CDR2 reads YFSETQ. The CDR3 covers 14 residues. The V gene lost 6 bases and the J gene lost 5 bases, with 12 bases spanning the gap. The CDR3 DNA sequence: TGCGCCAGCACAGAGGGTGCTAATAATTCACCCCTCCACTTT. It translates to CASTEGANNSPLHF.

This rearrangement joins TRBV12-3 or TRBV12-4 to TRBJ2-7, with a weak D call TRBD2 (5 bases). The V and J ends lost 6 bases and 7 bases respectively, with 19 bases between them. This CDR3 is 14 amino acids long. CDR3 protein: CASSSDPLSGEQYF. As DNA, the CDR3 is TGTGCCAGCAGCTCCGACCCGTTGTCGGGGGAGCAGTACTTC.

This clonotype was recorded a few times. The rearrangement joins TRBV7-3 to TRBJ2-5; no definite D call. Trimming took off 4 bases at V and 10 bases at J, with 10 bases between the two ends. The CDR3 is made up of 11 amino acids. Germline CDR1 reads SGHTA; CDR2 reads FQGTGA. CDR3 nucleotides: TGTGCCAGCAGCTACCCGCGAAACCAGTACTTC. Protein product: CASSYPRNQYF.

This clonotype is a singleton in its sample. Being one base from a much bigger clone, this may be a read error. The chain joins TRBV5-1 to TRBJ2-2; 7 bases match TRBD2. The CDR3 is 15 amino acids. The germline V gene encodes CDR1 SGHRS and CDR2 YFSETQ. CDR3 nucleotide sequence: TGCGCCAGCAGTTTAAGCGGGGATAACACCGGGGAGCTGTATTTT. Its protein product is CASSLSGDNTGELYF.

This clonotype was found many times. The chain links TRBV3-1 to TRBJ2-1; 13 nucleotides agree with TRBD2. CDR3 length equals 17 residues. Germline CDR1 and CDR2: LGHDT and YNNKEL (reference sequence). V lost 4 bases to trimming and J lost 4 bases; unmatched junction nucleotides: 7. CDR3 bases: TGTGCCAGCAGCCGGCGGACTAGCGGGAGCCCATACAATGAGCAGTTCTTC. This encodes CASSRRTSGSPYNEQFF.

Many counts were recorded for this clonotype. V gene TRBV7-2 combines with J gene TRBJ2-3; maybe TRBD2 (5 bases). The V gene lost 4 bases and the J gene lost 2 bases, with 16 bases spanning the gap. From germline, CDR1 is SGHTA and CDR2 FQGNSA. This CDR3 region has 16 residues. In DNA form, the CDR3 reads TGTGCCAGCAGCTCTTTCCCGGGGAGCTCCACAGATACGCAGTATTTT. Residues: CASSSFPGSSTDTQYF.

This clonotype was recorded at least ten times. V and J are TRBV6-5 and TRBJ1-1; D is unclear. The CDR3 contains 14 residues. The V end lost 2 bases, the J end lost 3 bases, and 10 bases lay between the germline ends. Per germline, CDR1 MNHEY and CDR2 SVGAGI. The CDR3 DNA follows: TGTGCCAGCAGTTACAGGGAGGGCTACACTGAAGCTTTCTTT. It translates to CASSYREGYTEAFF.

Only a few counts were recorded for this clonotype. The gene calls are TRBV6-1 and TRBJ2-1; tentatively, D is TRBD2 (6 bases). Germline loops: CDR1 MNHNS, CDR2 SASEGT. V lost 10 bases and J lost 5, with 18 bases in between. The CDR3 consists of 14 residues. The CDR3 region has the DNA TGTGCCACCTCTCTAGCGCAACTAGACAATGAGCAGTTCTTC. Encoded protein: CATSLAQLDNEQFF.